This T cell receptor beta chain was recovered during a study of cytomegalovirus exposure and HLA in healthy donors (dated by TCRdb to about 2017). Describing the broader study: An earlier analysis of roughly 500 of the donors reported about 260 Gb of sequence data and around 110 million unique TCR beta sequences obtained from approximately 180 million T cells. Approximately 310 gigabases of sequencing data and 80 million or so unique TCR sequences were included in an early release covering several hundred HLA-typed donors. Of the approximately 370 genotyped donors, 70% to 90% were placed in the genetic ancestry cluster associated with self-reported Caucasian donors. The study was designed to test whether signatures of past pathogen exposure could be identified by cataloging public T cell receptors. Using immunosequencing, the study profiled T cell repertoires from around 670 subjects and related those repertoires to cytomegalovirus serostatus. In addition to the first cohort of several hundred subjects, a separate validation cohort of some 120 different subjects was used. High-throughput TCR immunosequencing, statistical association of individual TCRs with disease status, and machine learning were combined to predict cytomegalovirus infection status. A later analysis re-examined previously published TCR beta repertoires from just over 650 donors and added high-resolution HLA genotyping to investigate patterns of TCR occurrence. Rather than using new phenotypic data, the later analysis identified candidate immune exposures from TCR beta sequences and from how often those sequences occurred across donors. An earlier analysis of 500 to 650 of the donors applied high-throughput TCR beta sequencing to assess whether each TCR beta V gene segment acted as functional or pseudogenic. Donor age, sex, ethnicity and CMV serostatus were compiled alongside the repertoire data. A later genetic analysis used genome-wide SNP genotypes for about three fifths of the roughly 700 donors, treating that subset as a discovery cohort. All discovery cohort repertoires had been generated on a single sequencing platform. HLA typing included class I and class II loci at four-digit resolution. Typing coverage differed by locus: A, B, C, DRB1 and DQB1 were typed in roughly 629-630 donors, DQA1 in around 500, DPA1 in 600 to 610, and DPB1 in approximately 450. About five DR-DQ haplotypes were treated as single units for association and clustering because of strong linkage in the cohort. On average, about 200,000 unique TCR beta nucleotide sequences were sequenced per donor among 350 to 400 genotyped donors of the cohort, with 15% to 20% of those sequences being non-productive.

What the research found in general, with its limitations: According to the authors, the approach could potentially be generalized to other disease states and immunological phenotypes. A further reported finding was that TCR beta sequences accurately predicted the HLA-A and HLA-B alleles for most subjects in the first cohort. A later analysis found that TCR association rates varied across HLA loci, with DRB1 alleles showing the most associated TCRs and HLA-C alleles the fewest. In an earlier analysis of 587 of the donors, most TCR beta V segments were observed in productive rearrangements about 90% or about 30% of the time, broadly matching IMGT annotations. Three of the identified cytomegalovirus-associated TCR beta chains were confirmed in vitro to be specific for cytomegalovirus antigens. In a later analysis, most CMV-associated TCR beta chains were found to appear HLA-restricted, with HLA associations seemingly driven largely by CMV exposure. The cohort was sequenced for TCR beta chains only, and without alpha or paired-chain data the features that could be detected were limited. Linkage disequilibrium might explain the correlated functional status among segregating V segments, but an unknown experimental factor could not be excluded. A total of some 180 TCR beta chains were listed by the study as associated with cytomegalovirus. In a later genetic analysis, fewer N-insertions in productive TCRs were reported among donors in an Asian-associated ancestry cluster than the roughly 700-donor mean. Compared with equally common non-associated chains, HLA-associated TCR beta chains in a later analysis were more clonally expanded and had lower generation probabilities. Because counts were too low, seventeen rarely observed V segments, including chromosome 9 orphons, were excluded from the earlier analysis of under 650 of the donors. Presence/absence analyses assumed roughly uniform sequencing depth across donors, an assumption that may not hold. A later genetic analysis associated a missense DCLRE1C variant with V-gene and J-gene trimming of TCR beta chains, and an independent cohort replicated the association. Across donors, most TCR sequences were observed very rarely, whereas some public TCRs were present in many individuals. Several of the top co-occurrence clusters appeared to be linked to parvovirus B19, influenza, CMV and Epstein-Barr virus, according to a later analysis. Because some donors lacked HLA typing at each locus, the association tests relied only on the typed subset. Immune exposure information for the cohort was limited to CMV serostatus. In a later analysis, 15,000 to 20,000 TCR beta sequences were associated with specific HLA alleles at a false discovery rate of 0.05. In both the original and validation cohorts, the classifier was reported to diagnose cytomegalovirus status with high specificity and sensitivity. The 87-base-pair reads could not distinguish some IMGT-functional V segments, including TRBV6-2 and TRBV6-3, so those segments were excluded. A cluster of highly shared sequence variants was judged likely to represent a technical artifact of the sequencing pipeline. When HLA alleles, especially DR and DQ, strongly co-occurred, attributing TCR associations to individual alleles was difficult.

Trimming takes 3 bases off V and 1 base off J; junction bases not matched to a gene: 1. The germline V gene encodes CDR1 LGHNA and CDR2 YSLEER. There are 14 amino acids in the CDR3, from cysteine to phenylalanine inclusive. Of all the DNA, just the CDR3 is kept, 42 bases in frame from base 1. Library preparation used the immunoSEQ multiplex PCR assay. The multiplex PCR relied on a mix of 60 forward primers for TCR Vbeta segments and 13 reverse primers for TCR Jbeta segments. Amplification of the CDR3 region of rearranged TCR beta genes was performed with a multiplex PCR assay on genomic DNA. On the Illumina HiSeq System, the amplified TCR beta libraries were sequenced as 87-base-pair reads. The original methods were these. Across the 670 or so repertoires, a later analysis counted around 80 million unique TCR beta chains, around 11 million of which were shared by at least two donors. Raw reads were error-corrected and collapsed into unique sequences with a nearest-neighbor algorithm that merged closely related sequences to remove PCR and sequencing errors. V, D and J gene segments were assigned by aligning CDR3 sequences to IMGT reference sequences. For a sequence to be retained, a match of at least six nucleotides was required to both a V gene segment and a J gene segment. Rearrangements were classified as productive when the CDR3 lacked stop codons and remained in frame with V and J, and all other rearrangements were classified as non-productive. Following IMGT convention, CDR3 was defined as the stretch from the second conserved V-encoded cysteine to the conserved J-encoded phenylalanine. Sequences without an unambiguous match to a single V gene segment were excluded from the earlier analysis of about 640 of the donors. In an earlier analysis of a few hundred of the donors, V segments were called functional above 56.7% productive rearrangements and were called segregating when the between-donor standard deviation exceeded 5%. A statistical classification framework was built for diagnosing cytomegalovirus status from the catalog of TCR beta chain sequences. In a later analysis, TCR nucleotide sequences were compared against IMGT/GENE-DB human TR gene sequences so that V and J genes could be assigned. The TCRdist pipeline was used in a later analysis to assign CDR3 sequences and most-parsimonious VDJ recombination scenarios. In a later analysis, each TCR beta chain was defined by its CDR3 amino acid sequence together with its V-gene family, and reads without a unique V-gene family were excluded. To address suspected cross-contamination and a sequencing artifact, a later analysis removed roughly 640 highly shared, low-generation-probability nucleotide sequences. In a later analysis, a clonal expansion index was calculated for each public chain from normalized within-repertoire ranks of inferred template counts. In a later analysis, generation probabilities were computed using a VDJ recombination model fitted to out-of-frame rearrangements, and the results were checked against IGoR. A later analysis scored TCR-TCR, TCR-HLA and TCR-CMV co-occurrence with hypergeometric tests, applying a repertoire-size bias correction to TCR pairs. To estimate false discovery rates, a later analysis permuted the HLA or CMV assignments 20 times. In a later analysis, co-occurring TCRs were grouped using DBSCAN, with TCRdist sequence similarity added in when clustering inside HLA-allele-positive subsets. Repertoires with fewer than 30,000 or more than 120,000 public chains, plus five repertoires with anomalous nucleotide sharing, were excluded from co-occurrence clustering. TCRdb obtained this table from immuneACCESS and retained in-frame rearrangements with V and J assigned. These tables miss some clones; where compared with another copy, unresolved V genes account for less than half of the shortfall, and the remainder is unexplained. The DNA was the basis for D and trimming; V, J and clone size are from that table. The sample table shows more than 80,000 clones, and roughly four fifths are seen once. 5% to 7% of the sample lies in the top ten.

The cohort was made up of 666 healthy bone marrow donors. All cohort members were sampled while nominally healthy, although unrecorded immune exposures were likely present. The donor was CMV seropositive and belonged to the group of 250 to 300 seropositive cohort members. Every donor gave a peripheral blood sample, and the peripheral blood mononuclear cells from that sample were used for TCR beta sequencing. The Qiagen DNeasy Blood Extraction Kit was used to extract genomic DNA from the blood cell samples. Regarding this clone: Its antigen target is currently unknown. Base qualities are missing; no much larger clone stands one base away.

Recombination connected TRBV4-3 to TRBJ1-1; TRBD1 matches 8 bases in the middle. The TCR comes from a woman between 50 and 59 years old in good health and CMV-seropositive. The source material was PBMCs. The CDR3 protein sequence reads: CASSHTGGNTEAFF. At the DNA level, the sequence is TGCGCCAGCAGCCATACAGGGGGGAACACTGAAGCTTTCTTT.